One sample yielded the 19 T cell receptor beta chains listed below, sequenced in a study of CXCR3-negative and CXCR3-positive naive CD8 T cells (dated by TCRdb to the late 2010s). Their antigens are not known. Sequencing was carried out with a NextSeq 550. The Human TCR Profiling Kit (MiLaboratory) was used to make UMI-labeled 5' RACE TRB cDNA libraries. TCRdb reprocessed the raw reads; every CDR3 protein sequence is a single record, and DNA is not supplied. The sample table on file contains tens of thousands of distinct CDR3 sequences. 0.5% to 0.6% of the sample rests with the top ten. Overall study outcomes, separate from this receptor: Compared with CXCR3-negative naive cells, CXCR3-positive naive cells had TRB CDR3s with higher hydrophobicity (lower Kidera factor 4), lower energy, and higher strength and volume indices.

Source material: naive CXCR3+ CD8+ T cells from blood. What the cell subset or site label conveys for this sample: CD45RO-CCR7+CD27+CD95- naive CD8+ T cells expressing CXCR3 (TNR3+). These receptors came from a human donor in good health. Some clones in this sample may be carry-over from other donors' samples.

J is TRBJ2-7 and V is TRBV19. Germline CDR1 is LNHDA and CDR2 is SQIVND (reference sequence). The CDR3 spans 12 residues. The CDR3 loop is CASSSLLDEQYF.

This chain links TRBV7-9 with TRBJ2-3. CDR1 and CDR2 (germline): SEHNR, FQNEAQ (reference sequence). The CDR3 has 13 residues. CDR3 protein: CASSLPSTDTQYF.

The genes are TRBV20-1 and TRBJ1-1; TCRdb outputs TRBD1, but without DNA this stays unchecked. This CDR3 spans 15 amino acids. Germline V lookup: CDR1 DFQATT, CDR2 SNEGSKA (reference sequence). CDR3 protein: CSATAPEGMNTEAFF.

The CDR3 reads CSVEPLTGNTGELFF. V is TRBV29-1 and J is TRBJ2-2; TCRdb designates TRBD1, a call that cannot be tested without DNA. Per germline, CDR1 SQVTM and CDR2 ANQGSEA. CDR3 length: 15 amino acids.

This chain connects TRBV28 to TRBJ2-5; absent DNA, TCRdb's TRBD2 call cannot be checked. The V gene's germline CDR1 is MDHEN and CDR2 SYDVKM. The CDR3 consists of 16 residues. The CDR3 loop reads CASRTKAGGYQETQYF.

V is TRBV12-3 or TRBV12-4 and J is TRBJ2-7; the TRBD1 assignment by TCRdb is unverifiable without DNA. CDR3 length equals 14 residues. CDR3 protein: CASRTFAGDYEQYF.

This chain uses TRBV12-3 or TRBV12-4 with TRBJ1-1; TCRdb names TRBD1, which stays unverified in the absence of DNA. This CDR3 has 15 amino acids. The CDR3 here is CASSSYRGSDTEAFF.

This chain connects TRBV7-9 to TRBJ2-7; there is no DNA to check the TCRdb D call of TRBD2. CDR3 length: 16 amino acids. The germline V gene encodes CDR1 SEHNR and CDR2 FQNEAQ (reference sequence). Here the CDR3 reads CASSDQGGRSSYEQYF.

The genes are TRBV9 and TRBJ2-2; TCRdb's D gene call, TRBD2, goes unchecked for lack of DNA. The CDR3 runs to 18 residues. Germline CDR1 reads SGDLS; CDR2 reads YYNGEE. The CDR3 is CASSVSPGLAGNTGELFF.

The rearrangement joins TRBV10-3 to TRBJ2-3; TCRdb selects TRBD1, and the lack of DNA leaves this call unchecked. This CDR3 is 12 amino acids long. From germline, CDR1 is ENHRY and CDR2 SYGVKD. CDR3 in amino acids: CAIRREGGTQYF.

The chain uses TRBV7-9 and TRBJ2-4. This CDR3 spans 12 amino acids. Per germline, CDR1 SEHNR and CDR2 FQNEAQ (reference sequence). The CDR3 sequence: CASSLDPFVQYF.

V gene TRBV19 combines with J gene TRBJ2-7. Germline CDR1 LNHDA, CDR2 SQIVND (reference sequence). The CDR3 is 14 residues long. The CDR3 region is CASSIGRGPYEQYF.

V gene TRBV5-1 combines with J gene TRBJ2-1; the TCRdb D gene call, TRBD1, has no DNA to confirm it. From germline, CDR1 is SGHRS and CDR2 YFSETQ. The CDR3 extends over 14 amino acids. CDR3 residues: CASSGDGPYNEQFF. The full variable domain, with the rest looked up from reference TRBV5-1 and TRBJ2-1, is KAGVTQTPRYLIKTRGQQVTLSCSPISGHRSVSWYQQTPGQGLQFLFEYFSETQRNKGNFPGRFSGRQFSNSRSEMNVSTLELGDSALYLCASSGDGPYNEQFFGPGTRLTVL.

The chain employs TRBV7-9 and TRBJ2-3. CDR1 is SEHNR, CDR2 FQNEAQ, per germline (reference sequence). CDR3 length equals 16 residues. CDR3 amino acids: CASSLGGVGFTDTQYF.

The rearrangement joins TRBV11-2 to TRBJ2-2; TCRdb calls TRBD1, which cannot be checked without DNA. The CDR3 sequence is 15 residues long. Germline CDR1 reads SGHAT; CDR2 reads FQNNGV. The CDR3 here is CASSARDRVTGELFF.

The chain couples TRBV4-1 to TRBJ2-3. CDR1 MGHRA and CDR2 YSYEKL come from the germline V gene. The CDR3 contains 12 residues. CDR3 sequence reads: CASSQDGDTQYF.

The rearrangement joins TRBV28 to TRBJ1-5. Germline V CDR1 and CDR2: MDHEN, SYDVKM. The CDR3 runs 13 residues. CDR3 amino acids: CASSFEGNQPQHF.

The chain has TRBV6-4 and TRBJ1-2; TCRdb outputs TRBD1, but without DNA this stays unchecked. In germline, CDR1 is MRHNA, CDR2 SNTAGT. CDR3 size: 14 residues. The CDR3 here is CASSDSAGNYGYTF.

The rearrangement links TRBV4-2 to TRBJ2-5; TCRdb selects TRBD1, and the lack of DNA leaves this call unchecked. Germline V gene lookup returns CDR1 LGHNA and CDR2 YNFKEQ. The length of the CDR3 is 15 residues. CDR3 sequence reads: CASSQEDRAQETQYF.